This passage covers 13 T cell receptor beta chains from one sample sequenced in a study of cytomegalovirus exposure and HLA in healthy donors. PCR employed 60 Vbeta and 13 Jbeta primers. Sequencing was performed with immunoSEQ multiplex PCR; in TCRdb, only in-frame clones are kept and a portion is missing. This table has more than 85,000 clones, 75% to 85% appearing once. The sequenced material came from PBMCs. The origin of the receptors is a young man in good health and CMV-seronegative.

The genes are TRBV4-1 and TRBJ1-2; D possibly corresponds to TRBD1 (5 bases). The germline gives CDR1 MGHRA, CDR2 YSYEKL. V lost 4 bases to trimming and J lost 4 bases, with 13 bases between them. This CDR3 spans 14 amino acids. CDR3 sequence (DNA): TGCGCCAGCAGCCTCCCAGGGATTGGCTATGGCTACACCTTC. Its translation is CASSLPGIGYGYTF.

The chain has TRBV30 and TRBJ2-6, with 9 bases lining up with TRBD1. Germline trimming cut 2 bases from V and 2 bases from J; bases unmatched to any gene: 7. Germline V gene data show CDR1 as GTSNPN and CDR2 as SVGIG (reference sequence). The CDR3 runs 17 residues. CDR3 region: CAWSSGTGTPGANVLTF. As DNA, the CDR3 is TGTGCCTGGAGTTCCGGGACAGGGACCCCTGGGGCCAACGTCCTGACTTTC.

The chain combines TRBV29-1 with TRBJ1-1, with D perhaps matching TRBD1 (5 bases). The length of the CDR3 is 14 residues. Trimming shortened V by 7 bases and J by 2 bases, and 17 bases separated the two germline ends. From germline, CDR1 is SQVTM and CDR2 ANQGSEA. CDR3 loop: CSAPRGGFNTEAFF. CDR3 in DNA: TGCAGCGCGCCCCGTGGGGGGTTCAACACTGAAGCTTTCTTT. Complete variable domain (other parts from reference TRBV29-1 and TRBJ1-1): SAVISQKPSRDICQRGTSLTIQCQVDSQVTMMFWYRQQPGQSLTLIATANQGSEATYESGFVIDKFPISRPNLTFSTLTVSNMSPEDSSIYLCSAPRGGFNTEAFFGQGTRLTVV.

This chain connects TRBV4-3 to TRBJ1-2, with 8 positions matching TRBD1. The junction had 11 bases not matched to a gene; V was cut back by 5 bases and J by 3 bases. The CDR3 consists of 16 residues. CDR1 and CDR2 from the germline V gene are LGHNA and YSLEER. DNA for the CDR3: TGCGCCAGCAGCACCTCTCGGACAGGGTATTACTATGGCTACACCTTC. Amino acids: CASSTSRTGYYYGYTF.

This chain links TRBV29-1 with TRBJ1-1; 8 bases fit TRBD1. Unmatched junction bases numbered 11, after V lost 6 bases and J lost 5 bases. The germline V gene encodes CDR1 SQVTM and CDR2 ANQGSEA. This CDR3 has 14 amino acids. The CDR3 loop reads CSVNRGTMGTEAFF. The CDR3 bases are TGCAGCGTCAACAGGGGGACCATGGGAACTGAAGCTTTCTTT. The variable domain in full, with the rest retrieved from reference TRBV29-1 and TRBJ1-1, is SAVISQKPSRDICQRGTSLTIQCQVDSQVTMMFWYRQQPGQSLTLIATANQGSEATYESGFVIDKFPISRPNLTFSTLTVSNMSPEDSSIYLCSVNRGTMGTEAFFGQGTRLTVV.

This clone was detected a few times. The rearrangement uses TRBV13 and TRBJ2-7, with 9 nucleotides matching TRBD2. Per the germline V gene, CDR1 is PRHDT and CDR2 is FYEKMQ (reference sequence). The CDR3 contains 15 residues. J gave up 2 bases and V 5 bases, and 7 bases lay outside the gene matches. Here the CDR3 DNA reads TGTGCCAGCAGCAGGCGGACTAGCGCCACCTACGAGCAGTACTTC. This translates into CASSRRTSATYEQYF. The variable domain in full, completed from reference TRBV13 and TRBJ2-7, reads AAGVIQSPRHLIKEKRETATLKCYPIPRHDTVYWYQQGPGQDPQFLISFYEKMQSDKGSIPDRFSAQQFSDYHSELNMSSLELGDSALYFCASSRRTSATYEQYFGPGTRLTVT.

This chain links TRBV19 with TRBJ2-6; D remains ambiguous. Looked up from germline, CDR1 is LNHDA and CDR2 is SQIVND (reference sequence). CDR3 length: 15 amino acids. V was cut by 3 bases and J by 0 bases, with 6 bases left in between. This CDR3 reads CASSIVSSGANVLTF. CDR3 DNA sequence: TGTGCCAGTAGTATTGTCAGCTCTGGGGCCAACGTCCTGACTTTC. Based on the CDR3 plus reference TRBV19 and TRBJ2-6, the full variable domain is DGGITQSPKYLFRKEGQNVTLSCEQNLNHDAMYWYRQDPGQGLRLIYYSQIVNDFQKGDIAEGYSVSREKKESFPLTVTSAQKNPTAFYLCASSIVSSGANVLTFGAGSRLTVL.

The chain combines TRBV18 with TRBJ2-1; 12 nucleotides line up with TRBD2. The junction had 7 bases not matched to a gene; V was cut back by 3 bases and J by 4 bases. CDR1 and CDR2 (germline): KGHSH, LQKENI. The CDR3 covers 17 residues. CDR3 amino acids: CASSPRLAGGKYNEQFF. CDR3 coding DNA: TGTGCCAGCTCACCGAGGCTAGCGGGGGGGAAATACAATGAGCAGTTCTTC. Using reference TRBV18 and TRBJ2-1 for the parts outside the CDR3, the full variable domain is NAGVMQNPRHLVRRRGQEARLRCSPMKGHSHVYWYRQLPEEGLKFMVYLQKENIIDESGMPKERFSAEFPKEGPSILRIQQVVRGDSAAYFCASSPRLAGGKYNEQFFGPGTRLTVL.

The chain recombines TRBV7-9 with TRBJ2-5; a weak D match, TRBD2 (5 bases). The CDR3 has 14 residues. Germline CDR1 is SEHNR and CDR2 is FQNEAQ (reference sequence). V gave up 4 bases and J gave up 5 bases, with 14 bases separating them. The CDR3 DNA reads as TGTGCCAGCAGCTCGCGGACGGGGTCGGAGACCCAGTACTTC. Amino acid sequence: CASSSRTGSETQYF.

This clone was counted a single time. The chain links TRBV6-5 to TRBJ1-5; weak D call: TRBD1 (5 bases). Germline V CDR1 and CDR2: MNHEY, SVGAGI. Trimming removed 0 bases from V and 4 bases from J, with 10 bases in between. The CDR3 totals 15 residues. The CDR3 sequence is CASSYSPQVNQPQHF. CDR3 nucleotides: TGTGCCAGCAGTTACTCGCCACAGGTGAATCAGCCCCAGCATTTT.

CDR3 nucleotides: TGTGCCAGCAGCCCCTCTGGGGGCAGTCAGCCCCAGCATTTT. This codes for CASSPSGGSQPQHF. The chain couples TRBV7-2 to TRBJ1-5, with D possibly being TRBD1 (6 bases). This CDR3 spans 14 amino acids. V lost 5 bases and J 6 bases, leaving 14 bases between the germline ends. The germline gives CDR1 SGHTA, CDR2 FQGNSA.

The chain carries TRBV6-5 and TRBJ1-1; unclear D gene. CDR1 MNHEY and CDR2 SVGAGI come from the germline V gene. The V end was cut by 5 bases, the J end by 4 bases, with 11 bases between. The CDR3 is made up of 13 amino acids. DNA of the CDR3: TGTGCCAGCAGTCTAGTAGTGGGCACTGAAGCTTTCTTT. As protein: CASSLVVGTEAFF.

This rearrangement joins TRBV6-5 to TRBJ1-2; D gene unclear. This CDR3 is built from 15 residues. Trimming stripped 5 bases from V and 0 bases from J, with 13 bases between. The germline V gene has CDR1 MNHEY and CDR2 SVGAGI. Here the CDR3 reads CASSKYGDTNYGYTF. The CDR3 DNA is TGTGCCAGCAGTAAATACGGGGATACTAACTATGGCTACACCTTC.